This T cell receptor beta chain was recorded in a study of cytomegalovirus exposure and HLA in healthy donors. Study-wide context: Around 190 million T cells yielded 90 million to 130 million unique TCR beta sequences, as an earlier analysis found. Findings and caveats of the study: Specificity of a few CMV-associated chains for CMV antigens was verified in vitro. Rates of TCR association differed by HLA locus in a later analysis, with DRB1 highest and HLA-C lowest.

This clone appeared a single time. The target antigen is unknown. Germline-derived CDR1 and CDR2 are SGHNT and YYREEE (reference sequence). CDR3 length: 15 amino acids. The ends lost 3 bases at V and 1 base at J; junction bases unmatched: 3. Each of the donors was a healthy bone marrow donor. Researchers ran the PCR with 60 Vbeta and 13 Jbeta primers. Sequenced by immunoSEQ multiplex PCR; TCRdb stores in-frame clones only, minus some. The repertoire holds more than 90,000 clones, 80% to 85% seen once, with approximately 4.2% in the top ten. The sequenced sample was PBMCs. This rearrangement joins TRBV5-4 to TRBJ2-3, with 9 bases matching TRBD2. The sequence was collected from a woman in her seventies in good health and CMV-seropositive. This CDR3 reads CASSSLAGRTDTQYF. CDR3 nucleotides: TGTGCCAGCAGCTCACTAGCGGGCCGCACAGATACGCAGTATTTT.